Each of the 15 T cell receptor beta chains below was sequenced from the same sample in a study of beta chain features in type 1 diabetes (dated by TCRdb to 2016 to 2018). General conclusions and limits of the study: Type 1 diabetes patients showed a moderate but significant shortening of TCRB CDR3 length in all four CD4+ subsets.

The library was generated by the immunoSEQ multiplex PCR assay. All of the isolated RNA was reverse transcribed with the High Capacity cDNA Reverse Transcription Kit, so expressed TCRB transcripts were sequenced. The clones in this table, taken by TCRdb from immuneACCESS, are in-frame only. Not every clone is retained; where verified, under half of the shortfall comes from an unresolved V gene, and the cause of the rest is unknown. Across this sample there are 250,000 to 300,000 clones, with roughly 13% seen only once. The ten most abundant clones make up about 0.017% of the sample. Antigen specificity for these receptors is unknown. Specimen: naive CD4+ T cells from blood. The cell subset or site label here, explained by the study, means: true naive CD4+ T cells. All receptors come from a man between 25 and 39 years old with type 1 diabetes.

This clone was counted at least ten times. The chain recombines TRBV7-2 with TRBJ2-1, with 7 positions matching TRBD2. Trimming took 8 bases from V and 15 from J; bases not matched to a gene: 4. CDR3 size: 9 residues. Looked up from germline, CDR1 is SGHTA and CDR2 is FQGNSA. Here the CDR3 DNA reads TGTGCCAGCGGACGGGAGGCGTTCTTC. It translates to CASGREAFF.

This chain connects TRBV2 to TRBJ1-5; D might be TRBD1 (5 bases). Trimming pared 9 bases from V and 5 bases from J, leaving 20 bases between. CDR3 length equals 15 residues. The V gene's germline CDR1 is SNHLY and CDR2 FYNNEI. CDR3 coding DNA: TGTGCCAGTAGCGACCAGGGACTGGGGTATCAGCCCCAGCATTTT. This encodes CASSDQGLGYQPQHF.

The gene calls are TRBV29-1 and TRBJ2-5, with D maybe TRBD2 (7 bases). V was trimmed by 6 bases and J by 4 bases, leaving 15 bases between them. The CDR3 has 13 residues. From germline, CDR1 is SQVTM and CDR2 ANQGSEA. This chain's CDR3 is CSVAVRGGETQYF. The DNA of the CDR3 is TGCAGCGTCGCCGTGAGGGGGGGAGAGACCCAGTACTTC.

This clone was observed a few times. The chain is built from TRBV27 and TRBJ2-1; 8 bases are a match to TRBD2. Unmatched junction bases numbered 7, after V lost 3 bases and J lost 0 bases. The V gene's germline CDR1 is MNHEY and CDR2 SMNVEV (reference sequence). CDR3 length: 17 amino acids. The CDR3 nucleotides are TGTGCCAGCAGTTTCTTAGGAGGGACTAGCTCCTACAATGAGCAGTTCTTC. Protein product: CASSFLGGTSSYNEQFF.

This clone was seen more than once but under ten times. In nucleotides, the CDR3 is TGTGCCACCATCCACCTCAGAGAAGCTTTCTTT. It specifies CATIHLREAFF. The gene calls are TRBV28 and TRBJ1-1; D not resolved. Trimming shortened V by 10 bases and J by 8 bases, and 14 bases separated the two germline ends. Germline assignment: CDR1 MDHEN and CDR2 SYDVKM. This CDR3 is built from 11 residues.

The V call is TRBV10-3, the J call TRBJ1-2; no definite D call. V was shortened by 0 bases and J by 10 bases, with 9 bases between the two germline ends. Germline CDR1 ENHRY, CDR2 SYGVKD. The CDR3 totals 12 residues. CDR3 nucleotide sequence: TGTGCCATCAGTGAGTCACCTATGGTCTACACCTTC. It codes for CAISESPMVYTF.

The CDR3: CATSRHTYRGPDTQYF. DNA of the CDR3: TGTGCCACCAGCAGACACACTTACAGGGGGCCAGATACGCAGTATTTT. The chain carries TRBV15 and TRBJ2-3; 9 bases are shared with TRBD1. With 2 bases clipped from V and 4 bases from J, the junction kept 7 bases outside the gene matches. The CDR3 length is 16 residues. The germline V gene has CDR1 LNHNV and CDR2 YYDKDF (reference sequence).

This clone was seen a few times. The chain uses TRBV30 and TRBJ2-5; maybe TRBD1 (5 bases). Germline V CDR1 and CDR2: GTSNPN, SVGIG (reference sequence). V lost 3 bases, J lost 2 bases, and 16 bases lay in between. This CDR3 comprises 15 residues. The CDR3 region has the DNA TGTGCCTGGAGATTAACAGGTGGAGCGCAAGAGACCCAGTACTTC. This gives the protein CAWRLTGGAQETQYF.

The CDR3: CASSYSQGIIYNEQFF. In nucleotides, the CDR3 is TGTGCCAGCAGTTACTCACAGGGGATAATCTACAATGAGCAGTTCTTC. The chain links TRBV6-5 to TRBJ2-1; the match to TRBD1 covers 7 bases. Trimming cost V 0 bases and J 3 bases; bases outside gene matches: 5. The CDR3 has 16 residues. The germline V gene has CDR1 MNHEY and CDR2 SVGAGI.

The chain combines TRBV7-9 with TRBJ2-1; 10 bases fit TRBD2. Germline values: CDR1 SEHNR, CDR2 FQNEAQ (reference sequence). This CDR3 contains 15 residues. V lost 3 bases, J lost 6 bases, and 5 bases stayed unmatched. The CDR3 nucleotides read TGTGCCAGCAGCTTGCAACTAGCGGGGCCCAATGAGCAGTTCTTC. Its translation: CASSLQLAGPNEQFF.

This clone has a handful of counts. One end of the junction does not line up with germline, which may come from a read error. This chain links TRBV30 with TRBJ2-3; a weak D match, TRBD2 (6 bases). The CDR3 length is 14 residues. Germline CDR1 and CDR2: GTSNPN and SVGIG (reference sequence). The CDR3: CAWKPSVITDTQYF. For the CDR3, the DNA is TGTGCTTGGAAGCCTAGCGTTATCACAGATACGCAGTATTTT.

This clone has only a few counts. The V gene is TRBV9, the J gene TRBJ2-2; tentatively, D is TRBD1 (7 bases). Germline V lookup: CDR1 SGDLS, CDR2 YYNGEE. Trimming cost V 5 bases and J 7 bases, with 15 bases left between them. The CDR3 has 14 amino acids. The CDR3 sequence is CASSAGQNYGELFF. For the CDR3, the DNA is TGTGCCAGCAGTGCGGGACAGAACTACGGGGAGCTGTTTTTT. Full variable domain (missing parts from reference TRBV9 and TRBJ2-2): DSGVTQTPKHLITATGQRVTLRCSPRSGDLSVYWYQQSLDQGLQFLIQYYNGEERAKGNILERFSAQQFPDLHSELNLSSLELGDSALYFCASSAGQNYGELFFGEGSRLTVL.

The V call is TRBV2, the J call TRBJ2-2; 7 nucleotides line up with TRBD1. CDR3 length: 14 amino acids. CDR1 and CDR2 from the germline V gene are SNHLY and FYNNEI. V gave up 4 bases and J gave up 3 bases; unmatched junction bases: 2. CDR3 protein: CASSGQGYTGELFF. CDR3 bases: TGTGCCAGCAGTGGACAGGGATACACCGGGGAGCTGTTTTTT.

In this sample, this clone turned up a few times. This chain connects TRBV2 to TRBJ1-2; D not resolved. Deletions cut 10 bases from V and 7 bases from J, with 7 bases between. This CDR3 is built from 9 residues. Looked up from germline, CDR1 is SNHLY and CDR2 is FYNNEI. The CDR3 sequence: CAISSGYTF. In nucleotides, the CDR3 is TGTGCCATTTCGAGTGGCTACACCTTC.

The chain uses TRBV7-2 and TRBJ2-5, with D maybe TRBD2 (5 bases). The germline V and J ends were trimmed by 7 bases and 3 bases, with 18 bases remaining between them. Germline V gene data show CDR1 as SGHTA and CDR2 as FQGNSA. The CDR3 runs 15 residues. In DNA, the CDR3 is TGTGCCAGCACCGACCAAGCGGAGAGGAAAGAGACCCAGTACTTC. Protein product: CASTDQAERKETQYF.